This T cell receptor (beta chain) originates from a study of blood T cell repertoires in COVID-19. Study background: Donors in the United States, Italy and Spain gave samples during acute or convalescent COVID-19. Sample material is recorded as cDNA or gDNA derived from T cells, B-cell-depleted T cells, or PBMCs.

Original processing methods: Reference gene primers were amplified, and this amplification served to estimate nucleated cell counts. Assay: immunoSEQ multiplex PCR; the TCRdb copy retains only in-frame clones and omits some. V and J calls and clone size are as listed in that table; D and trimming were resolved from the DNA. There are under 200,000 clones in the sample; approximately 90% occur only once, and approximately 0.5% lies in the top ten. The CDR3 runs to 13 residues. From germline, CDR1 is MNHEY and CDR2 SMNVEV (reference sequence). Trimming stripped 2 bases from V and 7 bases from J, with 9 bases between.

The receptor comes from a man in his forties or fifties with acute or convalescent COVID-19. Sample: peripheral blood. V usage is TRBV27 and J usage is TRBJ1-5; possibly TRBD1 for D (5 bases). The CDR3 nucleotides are TGTGCCAGCAGTTTAGGGGCGGCACAGCCCCAGCATTTT. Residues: CASSLGAAQPQHF.